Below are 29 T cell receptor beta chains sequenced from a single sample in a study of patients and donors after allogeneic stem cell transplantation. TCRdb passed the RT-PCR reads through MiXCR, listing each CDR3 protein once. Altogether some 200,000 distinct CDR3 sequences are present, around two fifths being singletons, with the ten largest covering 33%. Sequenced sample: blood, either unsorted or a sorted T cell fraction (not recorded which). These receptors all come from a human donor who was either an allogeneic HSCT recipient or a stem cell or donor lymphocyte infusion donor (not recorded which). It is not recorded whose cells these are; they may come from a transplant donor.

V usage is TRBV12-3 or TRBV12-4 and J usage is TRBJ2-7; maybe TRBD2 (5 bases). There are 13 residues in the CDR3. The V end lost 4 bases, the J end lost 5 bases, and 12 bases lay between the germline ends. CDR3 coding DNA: TGTGCCAGCAGTTCCACTAGAATCCACGAGCAGTACTTC. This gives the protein CASSSTRIHEQYF.

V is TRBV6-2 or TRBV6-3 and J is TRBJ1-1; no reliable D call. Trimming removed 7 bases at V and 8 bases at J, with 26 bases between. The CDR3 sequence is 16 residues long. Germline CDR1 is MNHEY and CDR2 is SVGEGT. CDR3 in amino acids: CASNQLYKGKAWEAFF. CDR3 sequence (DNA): TGTGCCAGCAACCAATTATATAAGGGCAAGGCCTGGGAAGCTTTCTTT.

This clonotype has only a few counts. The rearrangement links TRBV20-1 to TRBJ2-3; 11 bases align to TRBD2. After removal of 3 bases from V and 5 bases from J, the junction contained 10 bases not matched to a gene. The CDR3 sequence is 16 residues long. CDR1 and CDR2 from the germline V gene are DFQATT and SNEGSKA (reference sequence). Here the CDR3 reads CSASTIAGGPKDTQYF. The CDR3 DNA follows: TGCAGTGCTAGTACGATAGCGGGAGGGCCGAAAGATACGCAGTATTTT.

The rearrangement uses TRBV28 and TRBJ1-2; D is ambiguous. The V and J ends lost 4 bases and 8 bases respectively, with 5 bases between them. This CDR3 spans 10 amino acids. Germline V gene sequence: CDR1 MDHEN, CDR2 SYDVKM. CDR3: CASSYNGYTF. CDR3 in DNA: TGTGCCAGCAGTTACAACGGCTACACCTTC.

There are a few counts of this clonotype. CDR3 sequence: CASSPGQGSSYEQYF. The CDR3, as DNA: TGTGCCAGCAGTCCTGGACAGGGGAGTTCGTACGAGCAGTACTTC. The chain employs TRBV28 and TRBJ2-7; 9 nucleotides agree with TRBD1. The CDR3 extends over 15 amino acids. V trimming: 5 bases; J trimming: 4 bases; junction bases outside the gene matches: 9. The germline gives CDR1 MDHEN, CDR2 SYDVKM.

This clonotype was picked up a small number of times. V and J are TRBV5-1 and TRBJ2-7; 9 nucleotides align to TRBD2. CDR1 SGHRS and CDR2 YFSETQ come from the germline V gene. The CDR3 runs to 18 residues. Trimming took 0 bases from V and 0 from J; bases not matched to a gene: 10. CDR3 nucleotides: TGCGCCAGCAGCTTGGAGGGTAGCGGGAGTTTTATCTCCTACGAGCAGTACTTC. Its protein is CASSLEGSGSFISYEQYF.

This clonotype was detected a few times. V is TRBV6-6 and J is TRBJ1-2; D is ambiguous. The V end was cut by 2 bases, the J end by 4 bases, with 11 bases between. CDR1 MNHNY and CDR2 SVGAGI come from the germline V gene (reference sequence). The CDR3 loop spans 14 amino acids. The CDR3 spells CASSYGVGSYGYTF. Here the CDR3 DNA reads TGTGCCAGCAGTTACGGGGTTGGGAGCTATGGCTACACCTTC.

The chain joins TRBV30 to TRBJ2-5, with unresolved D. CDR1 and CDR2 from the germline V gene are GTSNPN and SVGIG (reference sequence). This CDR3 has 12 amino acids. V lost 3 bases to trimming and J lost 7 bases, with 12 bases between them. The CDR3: CAWSLLHGTQYF. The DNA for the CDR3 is TGTGCCTGGAGCTTGCTCCACGGGACCCAGTACTTC. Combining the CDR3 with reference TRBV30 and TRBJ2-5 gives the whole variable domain SQTIHQWPATLVQPVGSPLSLECTVEGTSNPNLYWYRQAAGRGLQLLFYSVGIGQISSEVPQNLSASRPQDRQFILSSKKLLLSDSGFYLCAWSLLHGTQYFGPGTRLLVL.

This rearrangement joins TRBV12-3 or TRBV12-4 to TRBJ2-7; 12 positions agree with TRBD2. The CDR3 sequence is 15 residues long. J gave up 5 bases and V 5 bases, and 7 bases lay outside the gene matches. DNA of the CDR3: TGTGCCAGCAGTGCCTCTAGCGGGAGGGCCGACGAGCAGTACTTC. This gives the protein CASSASSGRADEQYF.

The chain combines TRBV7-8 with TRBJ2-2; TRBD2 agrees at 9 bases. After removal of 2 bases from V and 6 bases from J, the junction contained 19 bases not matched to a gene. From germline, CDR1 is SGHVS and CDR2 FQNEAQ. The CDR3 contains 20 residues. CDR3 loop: CASSLSRRLAGYQASGELFF. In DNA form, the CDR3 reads TGTGCCAGCAGCTTATCCAGAAGGCTAGCGGGATACCAAGCGTCCGGGGAGCTGTTTTTT.

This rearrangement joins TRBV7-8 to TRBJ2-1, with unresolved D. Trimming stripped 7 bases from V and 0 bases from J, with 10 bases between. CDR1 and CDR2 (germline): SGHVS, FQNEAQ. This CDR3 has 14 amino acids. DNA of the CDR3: TGTGCCAGCAATCAGGAGAGCTCCTACAATGAGCAGTTCTTC. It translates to CASNQESSYNEQFF.

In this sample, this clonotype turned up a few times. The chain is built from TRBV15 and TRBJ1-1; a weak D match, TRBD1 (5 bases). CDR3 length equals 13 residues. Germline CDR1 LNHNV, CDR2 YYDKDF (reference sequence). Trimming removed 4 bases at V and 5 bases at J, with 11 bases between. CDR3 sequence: CATSINGGTEAFF. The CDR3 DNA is TGTGCCACCAGCATAAATGGGGGTACTGAAGCTTTCTTT.

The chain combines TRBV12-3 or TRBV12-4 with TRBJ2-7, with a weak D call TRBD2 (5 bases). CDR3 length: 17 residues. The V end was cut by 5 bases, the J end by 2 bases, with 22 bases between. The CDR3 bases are TGTGCCAGCAGTAGCTTTATCTACGGGAAGGATCCCTACGAGCAGTACTTC. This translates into CASSSFIYGKDPYEQYF.

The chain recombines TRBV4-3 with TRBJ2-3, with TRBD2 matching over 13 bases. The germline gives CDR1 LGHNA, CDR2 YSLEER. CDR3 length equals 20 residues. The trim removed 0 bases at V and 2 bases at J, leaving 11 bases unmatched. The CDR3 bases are TGCGCCAGCAGCCAAGAAGGTTTGTTGACTAGCGGGAGGCCCACAGATACGCAGTATTTT. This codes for CASSQEGLLTSGRPTDTQYF.

As DNA, the CDR3 is TGCGCCAGCAGCCAAGAGCGGGTGCACACAGATACGCAGTATTTT. As protein: CASSQERVHTDTQYF. This chain uses TRBV4-3 with TRBJ2-3, with D possibly TRBD2 on 5 matching bases. The V and J ends lost 0 bases and 2 bases respectively, with 9 bases between them. This CDR3 has 15 residues. Germline V gene sequence: CDR1 LGHNA, CDR2 YSLEER.

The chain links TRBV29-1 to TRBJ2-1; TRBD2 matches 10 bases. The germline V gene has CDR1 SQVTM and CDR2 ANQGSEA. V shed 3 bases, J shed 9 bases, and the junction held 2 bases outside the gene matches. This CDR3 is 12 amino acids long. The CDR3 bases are TGCAGCGTTGAGGGACTAGCGCGTGAGCAGTTCTTC. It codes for CSVEGLAREQFF.

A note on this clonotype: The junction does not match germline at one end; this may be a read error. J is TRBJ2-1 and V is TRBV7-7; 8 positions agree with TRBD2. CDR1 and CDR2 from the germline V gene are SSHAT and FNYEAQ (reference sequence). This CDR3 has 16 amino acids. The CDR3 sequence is CASSLSSGGSFDEQFF. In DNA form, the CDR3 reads TGTGCTAGCAGCTTATCGTCGGGAGGGTCTTTCGATGAGCAGTTCTTC.

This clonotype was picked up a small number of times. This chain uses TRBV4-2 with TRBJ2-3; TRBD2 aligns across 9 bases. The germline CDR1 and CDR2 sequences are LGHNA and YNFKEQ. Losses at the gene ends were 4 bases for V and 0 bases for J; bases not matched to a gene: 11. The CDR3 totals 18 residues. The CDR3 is CASSPETAGGPSTDTQYF. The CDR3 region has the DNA TGTGCCAGCAGCCCAGAGACGGCGGGAGGGCCAAGCACAGATACGCAGTATTTT.

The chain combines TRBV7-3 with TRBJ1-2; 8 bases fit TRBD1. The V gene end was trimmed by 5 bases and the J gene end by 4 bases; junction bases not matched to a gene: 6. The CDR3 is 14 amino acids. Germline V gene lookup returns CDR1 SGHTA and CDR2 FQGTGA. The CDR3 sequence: CASSVHTGGYGYTF. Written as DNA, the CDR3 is TGTGCCAGCAGCGTACACACAGGGGGCTATGGCTACACCTTC.

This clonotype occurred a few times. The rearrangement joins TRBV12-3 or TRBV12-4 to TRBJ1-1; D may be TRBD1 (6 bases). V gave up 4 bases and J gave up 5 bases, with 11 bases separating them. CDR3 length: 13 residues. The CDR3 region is CASSSRGRTEAFF. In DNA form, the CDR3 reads TGTGCCAGCAGTTCAAGGGGGAGAACTGAAGCTTTCTTT.

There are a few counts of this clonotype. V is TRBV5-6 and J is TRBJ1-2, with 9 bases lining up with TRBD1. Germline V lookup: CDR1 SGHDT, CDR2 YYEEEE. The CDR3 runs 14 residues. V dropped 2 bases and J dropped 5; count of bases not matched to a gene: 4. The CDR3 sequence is CASSLTGGAYGYTF. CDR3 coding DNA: TGTGCCAGCAGCTTAACAGGGGGCGCATATGGCTACACCTTC.

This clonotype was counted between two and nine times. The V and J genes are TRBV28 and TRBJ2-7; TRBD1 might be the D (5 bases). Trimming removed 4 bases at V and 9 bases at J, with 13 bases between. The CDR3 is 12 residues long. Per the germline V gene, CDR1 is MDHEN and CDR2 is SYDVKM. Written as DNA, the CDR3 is TGTGCCAGCAGTTCATCGGTAAGGGGGCAGTACTTC. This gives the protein CASSSSVRGQYF. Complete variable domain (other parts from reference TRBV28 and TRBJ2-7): DVKVTQSSRYLVKRTGEKVFLECVQDMDHENMFWYRQDPGLGLRLIYFSYDVKMKEKGDIPEGYSVSREKKERFSLILESASTNQTSMYLCASSSSVRGQYFGPGTRLTVT.

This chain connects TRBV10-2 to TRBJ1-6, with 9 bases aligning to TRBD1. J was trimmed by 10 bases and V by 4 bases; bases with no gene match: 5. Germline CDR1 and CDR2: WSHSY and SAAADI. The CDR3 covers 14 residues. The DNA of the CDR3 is TGCGCCAGCAGTGCGGGACAGGGAAACTCACCCCTCCACTTT. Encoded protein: CASSAGQGNSPLHF.

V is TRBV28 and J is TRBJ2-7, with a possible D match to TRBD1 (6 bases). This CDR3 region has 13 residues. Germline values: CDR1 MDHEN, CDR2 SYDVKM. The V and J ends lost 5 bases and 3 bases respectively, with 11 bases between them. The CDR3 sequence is CASSPSTGYEQYF. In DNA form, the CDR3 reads TGTGCCAGCAGTCCATCGACAGGCTACGAGCAGTACTTC.

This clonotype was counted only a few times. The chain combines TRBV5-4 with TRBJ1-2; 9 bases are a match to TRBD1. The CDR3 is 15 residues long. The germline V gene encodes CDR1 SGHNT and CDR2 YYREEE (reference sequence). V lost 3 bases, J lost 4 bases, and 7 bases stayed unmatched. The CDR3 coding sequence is TGTGCCAGCAGCTCGCCACAGGGGGCGGGCTATGGCTACACCTTC. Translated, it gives CASSSPQGAGYGYTF.

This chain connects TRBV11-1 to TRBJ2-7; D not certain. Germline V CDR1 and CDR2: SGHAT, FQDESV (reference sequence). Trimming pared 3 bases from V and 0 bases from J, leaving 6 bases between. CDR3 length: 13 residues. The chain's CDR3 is CASSLAPSYEQYF. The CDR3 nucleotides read TGTGCCAGCAGCTTGGCACCCTCCTACGAGCAGTACTTC.

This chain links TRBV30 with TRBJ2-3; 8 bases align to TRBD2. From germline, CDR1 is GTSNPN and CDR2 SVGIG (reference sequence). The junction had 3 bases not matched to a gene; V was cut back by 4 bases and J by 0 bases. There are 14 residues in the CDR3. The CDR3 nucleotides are TGTGCCTGGACTAGCGGGCAAAGCACAGATACGCAGTATTTT. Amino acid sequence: CAWTSGQSTDTQYF.

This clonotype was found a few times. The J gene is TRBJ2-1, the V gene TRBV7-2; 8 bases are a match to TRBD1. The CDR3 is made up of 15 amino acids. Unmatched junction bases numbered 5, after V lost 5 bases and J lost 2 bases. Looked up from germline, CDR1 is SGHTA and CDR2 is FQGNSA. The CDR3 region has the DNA TGTGCCAGCAGCCACGACAGGGGCACCTACAATGAGCAGTTCTTC. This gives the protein CASSHDRGTYNEQFF.

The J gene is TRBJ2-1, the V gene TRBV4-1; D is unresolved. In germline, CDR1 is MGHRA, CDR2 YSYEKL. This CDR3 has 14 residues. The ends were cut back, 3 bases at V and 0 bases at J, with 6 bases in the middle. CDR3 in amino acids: CASSQVDSYNEQFF. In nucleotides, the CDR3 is TGCGCCAGCAGCCAGGTCGACTCCTACAATGAGCAGTTCTTC.